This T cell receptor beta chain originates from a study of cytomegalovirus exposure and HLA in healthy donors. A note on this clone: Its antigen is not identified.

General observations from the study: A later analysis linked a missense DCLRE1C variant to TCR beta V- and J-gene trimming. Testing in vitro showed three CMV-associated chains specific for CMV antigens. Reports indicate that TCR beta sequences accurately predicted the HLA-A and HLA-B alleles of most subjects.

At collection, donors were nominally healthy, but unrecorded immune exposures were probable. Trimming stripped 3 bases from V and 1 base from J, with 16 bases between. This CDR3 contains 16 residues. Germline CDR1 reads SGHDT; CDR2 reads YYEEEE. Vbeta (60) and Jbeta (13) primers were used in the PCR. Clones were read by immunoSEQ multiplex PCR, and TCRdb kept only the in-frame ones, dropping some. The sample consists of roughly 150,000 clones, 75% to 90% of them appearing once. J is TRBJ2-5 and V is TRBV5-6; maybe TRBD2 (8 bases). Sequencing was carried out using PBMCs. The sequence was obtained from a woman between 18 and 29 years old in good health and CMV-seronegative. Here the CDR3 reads CASSSREGTAQETQYF. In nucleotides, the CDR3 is TGTGCCAGCAGCTCTCGGGAGGGGACAGCCCAAGAGACCCAGTACTTC.